The 5 T cell receptor beta chains listed next were all sequenced from one sample in a study of regulatory T cells in long-lasting Graves disease. Arm-PCR of CDR3 regions and iRepertoire HTBI primers were used to build TCR beta libraries. One entry per CDR3 protein results from TCRdb running MiXCR on the multiplex PCR reads. The repertoire holds about 540,000 distinct CDR3 sequences, with roughly 13% as singletons. Regarding time point: newly diagnosed GD, antithyroid drugs for less than 3 months. TCR sequences were obtained from RNA taken from PBMCs. The data were also submitted as part of a second study, on T cells in Graves' hyperthyroidism and ophthalmopathy.

The starting material was peripheral blood mononuclear cells (PBMCs), obtained at new diagnosis, from a patient treated with antithyroid drugs. The receptors here all came from a man aged 25 to 45 with Graves disease.

This clonotype was observed many times. The J gene is TRBJ2-7, the V gene TRBV11-2, with 7 nucleotides matching TRBD1. The V gene end was trimmed by 4 bases and the J gene end by 3 bases; junction bases not matched to a gene: 12. The CDR3 is 16 residues long. Germline V gene sequence: CDR1 SGHAT, CDR2 FQNNGV. The CDR3 DNA reads as TGTGCCAGCAGCTCATCGGACAGGAGGATTCACTACGAGCAGTACTTC. It translates to CASSSSDRRIHYEQYF.

The table lists this clonotype with many counts. J is TRBJ1-4 and V is TRBV6-1; 7 bases match TRBD1. The germline gives CDR1 MNHNS, CDR2 SASEGT. Trimming removed 6 bases from V and 5 bases from J; junction bases left unmatched: 6. The CDR3 totals 14 residues. The CDR3 here is CASRGQEINEKLFF. DNA of the CDR3: TGTGCCAGCAGAGGACAGGAAATCAATGAAAAACTGTTTTTT.

A few counts support this clonotype. The chain employs TRBV7-9 and TRBJ1-1; 12 bases are a match to TRBD1. The CDR3 length is 19 residues. Germline CDR1 reads SEHNR; CDR2 reads FQNEAQ (reference sequence). Losses at the gene ends were 2 bases for V and 4 bases for J; bases not matched to a gene: 14. CDR3 sequence: CASSLRSRDRGRRGTEAFF. The CDR3 coding sequence is TGTGCCAGCAGCTTAAGGTCCCGGGACAGGGGGCGGAGAGGCACTGAAGCTTTCTTT.

This clonotype was recorded many times. The V and J genes are TRBV2 and TRBJ1-5; no clear D gene. Trimming removed 5 bases at V and 7 bases at J, with 9 bases between. The V gene's germline CDR1 is SNHLY and CDR2 FYNNEI. The CDR3 totals 12 residues. CDR3 DNA sequence: TGTGCCAGCAGTTTCCAGCGGCAGCCCCAGCATTTT. Protein: CASSFQRQPQHF.

The chain combines TRBV19 with TRBJ2-7, with a possible D match to TRBD2 (6 bases). Germline values: CDR1 LNHDA, CDR2 SQIVND (reference sequence). This CDR3 spans 16 amino acids. The V end lost 7 bases, the J end lost 0 bases, and 19 bases lay between the germline ends. The CDR3 bases are TGTGCCAGTACTAAAACCGTAGCGGAGCTCTCCTACGAGCAGTACTTC. Translated, it gives CASTKTVAELSYEQYF.